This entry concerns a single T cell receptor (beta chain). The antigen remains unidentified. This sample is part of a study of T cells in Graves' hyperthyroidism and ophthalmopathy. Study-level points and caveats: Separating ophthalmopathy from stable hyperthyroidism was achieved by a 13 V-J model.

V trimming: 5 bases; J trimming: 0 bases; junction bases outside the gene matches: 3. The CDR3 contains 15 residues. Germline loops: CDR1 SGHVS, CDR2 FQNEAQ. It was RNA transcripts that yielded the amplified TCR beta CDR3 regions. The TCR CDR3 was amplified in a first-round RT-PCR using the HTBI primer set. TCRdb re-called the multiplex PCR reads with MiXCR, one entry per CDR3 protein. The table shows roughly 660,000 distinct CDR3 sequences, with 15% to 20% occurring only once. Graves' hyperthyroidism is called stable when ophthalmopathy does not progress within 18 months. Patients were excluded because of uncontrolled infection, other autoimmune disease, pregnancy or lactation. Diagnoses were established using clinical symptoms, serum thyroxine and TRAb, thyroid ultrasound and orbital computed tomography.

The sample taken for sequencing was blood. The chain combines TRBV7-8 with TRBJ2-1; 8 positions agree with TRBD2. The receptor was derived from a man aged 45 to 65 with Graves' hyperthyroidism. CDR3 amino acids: CASSETSASYNEQFF. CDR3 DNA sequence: TGTGCCAGCAGCGAGACTAGCGCCTCCTACAATGAGCAGTTCTTC.